These 17 T cell receptor beta chains came from one sample sequenced in a study of OX40 agonist ivuxolimab in advanced cancers. Sequencing was performed with immunoSEQ multiplex PCR; in TCRdb, only in-frame clones are kept and a portion is missing. The data contain tens of thousands of clones, around 85% of them seen just once; the ten biggest clones take up approximately 2.2%. Here the sequenced sample was CD4+ or CD8+ T cells sorted from blood, taken in a trial of the OX40 agonist ivuxolimab. The receptors derive from an adult with an advanced solid tumor such as melanoma, head and neck, liver or kidney cancer.

The CDR3 loop reads CASSLSGGVGTDTQYF. CDR3 sequence (DNA): TGTGCCAGCAGCCTATCTGGAGGGGTGGGCACAGATACGCAGTATTTT. The chain recombines TRBV7-3 with TRBJ2-3; the D gene is possibly TRBD2 (6 bases). Germline V gene sequence: CDR1 SGHTA, CDR2 FQGTGA. V shed 5 bases and J shed 1 base, with 16 bases lying between them. The CDR3 consists of 16 residues. The complete variable domain, with remaining parts taken from reference TRBV7-3 and TRBJ2-3, reads GAGVSQTPSNKVTEKGKYVELRCDPISGHTALYWYRQSLGQGPEFLIYFQGTGAADDSGLPNDRFFAVRPEGSVSTLKIQRTERGDSAVYLCASSLSGGVGTDTQYFGPGTRLTVL.

Only one count was recorded for this clone. The gene calls are TRBV10-1 and TRBJ2-2; D unresolved. Germline CDR1 is WNHNN and CDR2 is SYGVQD (reference sequence). Trimming cost V 6 bases and J 8 bases, with 13 bases left between them. The CDR3 is 13 residues long. The CDR3 bases are TGCGCCAGCAGCCAGGCGATGGCGGGGGAGCTGTTTTTT. Its protein is CASSQAMAGELFF.

Only one count was recorded for this clone. The chain links TRBV19 to TRBJ2-7; no clear D gene. The V gene's germline CDR1 is LNHDA and CDR2 SQIVND (reference sequence). CDR3 length: 11 residues. V lost 6 bases, J lost 6 bases, and 9 bases lay in between. CDR3: CASRSGTEQYF. The CDR3 DNA reads TGTGCCAGTAGGAGTGGCACCGAGCAGTACTTC.

Here the CDR3 DNA reads TGTGCCAGCAGCACTGGGGCTAGCGGGAGGGGGGAGCTGTTTTTT. It is translated as CASSTGASGRGELFF. The V call is TRBV9, the J call TRBJ2-2; TRBD2 matches at 11 bases. V dropped 4 bases and J dropped 8; count of bases not matched to a gene: 7. This CDR3 is built from 15 residues. Germline loops: CDR1 SGDLS, CDR2 YYNGEE.

The chain is built from TRBV27 and TRBJ2-1, with 12 bases aligning to TRBD2. The CDR3 runs to 19 residues. The ends lost 5 bases at V and 0 bases at J; junction bases unmatched: 11. Germline V lookup: CDR1 MNHEY, CDR2 SMNVEV (reference sequence). The CDR3 nucleotides read TGTGCCAGCAGTGAAGCGGGACTAGCGGGCCGATTCTCCTACAATGAGCAGTTCTTC. The encoded protein is CASSEAGLAGRFSYNEQFF.

The rearrangement joins TRBV2 to TRBJ1-1; D remains ambiguous. CDR3 length: 12 amino acids. V was trimmed by 4 bases and J by 4 bases, leaving 7 bases between them. Germline values: CDR1 SNHLY, CDR2 FYNNEI. DNA of the CDR3: TGTGCCAGCAGTGTTTGGCGCACTGAAGCTTTCTTT. It specifies CASSVWRTEAFF.

This rearrangement joins TRBV30 to TRBJ2-2, with a tentative D call TRBD2 (5 bases). Trimming removed 7 bases at V and 7 bases at J, with 22 bases between. This CDR3 has 15 residues. Germline V gene sequence: CDR1 GTSNPN, CDR2 SVGIG (reference sequence). The CDR3 coding sequence is TGTGCCTCCCCACGTAGAGAGGGCTGGGGCGGGGAGCTGTTTTTT. Protein: CASPRREGWGGELFF. The complete variable domain, with remaining parts taken from reference TRBV30 and TRBJ2-2, reads SQTIHQWPATLVQPVGSPLSLECTVEGTSNPNLYWYRQAAGRGLQLLFYSVGIGQISSEVPQNLSASRPQDRQFILSSKKLLLSDSGFYLCASPRREGWGGELFFGEGSRLTVL.

The rearrangement links TRBV6-5 to TRBJ2-2; unclear D gene. The V gene's germline CDR1 is MNHEY and CDR2 SVGAGI. The CDR3 has 14 amino acids. V gave up 3 bases and J gave up 4 bases, with 9 bases separating them. CDR3 sequence (DNA): TGTGCCAGCAGTTATTCTTGGGTCACCGGGGAGCTGTTTTTT. Translating it yields CASSYSWVTGELFF.

The chain links TRBV19 to TRBJ1-5; D is unclear. The V and J ends lost 7 bases and 1 base respectively, with 8 bases between them. From germline, CDR1 is LNHDA and CDR2 SQIVND (reference sequence). CDR3 size: 13 residues. The CDR3, as DNA: TGTGCCAGTACTGGACGGAGCAATCAGCCCCAGCATTTT. It encodes CASTGRSNQPQHF.

The CDR3 DNA sequence: TGTGCCAGTAGAAGGAGAGGGCCTCAGAGCGGGGAGCTGTTTTTT. Its translation is CASRRRGPQSGELFF. The chain has TRBV19 and TRBJ2-2; D possibly corresponds to TRBD2 (5 bases). CDR3 length: 15 residues. The V and J ends lost 6 bases and 7 bases respectively, with 18 bases between them. Looked up from germline, CDR1 is LNHDA and CDR2 is SQIVND (reference sequence).

As for this clone: The identical CDR3 is also encoded by other nucleotide sequences in the sample. The chain couples TRBV6-6 to TRBJ1-3; D is unclear. V gave up 2 bases and J gave up 0 bases, with 5 bases separating them. The germline V gene has CDR1 MNHNY and CDR2 SVGAGI (reference sequence). The CDR3 totals 14 residues. CDR3 nucleotides: TGTGCCAGCAGTTACGAAGGCTCTGGAAACACCATATATTTT. Protein product: CASSYEGSGNTIYF.

The rearrangement joins TRBV29-1 to TRBJ2-7, with D possibly being TRBD2 (5 bases). V shed 6 bases and J shed 3 bases, with 9 bases lying between them. The CDR3 extends over 11 amino acids. CDR1 and CDR2 (germline): SQVTM, ANQGSEA. Here the CDR3 reads CSVAGDYEQYF. The CDR3 nucleotides read TGCAGCGTCGCGGGTGACTACGAGCAGTACTTC.

This clone was detected only a few times. The J gene is TRBJ2-3, the V gene TRBV5-8; TRBD1 matches at 7 bases. V gave up 4 bases and J gave up 2 bases; unmatched junction bases: 10. The CDR3 extends over 16 amino acids. Germline CDR1 and CDR2: SGHTS and YDEGEE. The CDR3 here is CASSPGQWGLTDTQYF. Written as DNA, the CDR3 is TGTGCCAGCAGCCCGGGACAGTGGGGGCTCACAGATACGCAGTATTTT.

This chain links TRBV7-2 with TRBJ2-5; D uncertain. CDR1 and CDR2 from the germline V gene are SGHTA and FQGNSA. The CDR3 is made up of 14 amino acids. Trimming removed 5 bases at V and 3 bases at J, with 13 bases between. CDR3 in DNA: TGTGCCAGCAGCCAGTTAGCCAGCGAAGAGACCCAGTACTTC. Amino acid sequence: CASSQLASEETQYF. The full variable domain, in which reference TRBV7-2 and TRBJ2-5 provide the parts outside the CDR3, is GAGVSQSPSNKVTEKGKDVELRCDPISGHTALYWYRQSLGQGLEFLIYFQGNSAPDKSGLPSDRFSAERTGGSVSTLTIQRTQQEDSAVYLCASSQLASEETQYFGPGTRLLVL.

This chain connects TRBV7-9 to TRBJ2-5; D unclear. The CDR3 has 15 residues. V was pared by 3 bases and J by 1 base, with 12 bases between. CDR1 is SEHNR, CDR2 FQNEAQ, per germline (reference sequence). CDR3 loop: CASSFERLAQETQYF. DNA of the CDR3: TGTGCCAGCAGCTTCGAGCGACTTGCCCAAGAGACCCAGTACTTC.

The V call is TRBV5-1, the J call TRBJ1-3, with TRBD1 as a possible D gene (5 bases). Germline loops: CDR1 SGHRS, CDR2 YFSETQ. The V end was cut by 0 bases, the J end by 3 bases, with 16 bases between. The CDR3 spans 17 residues. In DNA form, the CDR3 reads TGCGCCAGCAGCTTGGTCCCGACGGGGCACGGTGGAAACACCATATATTTT. This codes for CASSLVPTGHGGNTIYF. The whole variable domain, remainder taken from reference TRBV5-1 and TRBJ1-3, is KAGVTQTPRYLIKTRGQQVTLSCSPISGHRSVSWYQQTPGQGLQFLFEYFSETQRNKGNFPGRFSGRQFSNSRSEMNVSTLELGDSALYLCASSLVPTGHGGNTIYFGEGSWLTVV.

This clone has just a few counts. The CDR3 region is CASSASRVNQPQHF. DNA of the CDR3: TGTGCCAGCAGTGCTTCACGGGTCAATCAGCCCCAGCATTTT. The chain carries TRBV25-1 and TRBJ1-5; D not certain. V was cut by 4 bases and J by 3 bases, with 10 bases left in between. The germline gives CDR1 MGHDK, CDR2 SYGVNS. CDR3 size: 14 residues.